Listed below are T cell receptor beta chains from one sample, sequenced in a study of blood T cell repertoires in COVID-19. The assay was immunoSEQ multiplex PCR, and TCRdb's table has in-frame clones only and misses some. The table shows about 310,000 clones, with around 86% occurring only once. Sample: PBMCs or T cells enriched from blood (not recorded which). The receptors shown here come from a man aged 55 to 70 who had recovered from COVID-19. Each CDR3 is given with its conserved first and last residue. A D gene is named only where the DNA matches it firmly. The size field is filled for only some rows; it gives once, few, many or a size class.

CDR3 protein,CDR3 DNA,J gene,D gene,clone size,V gene
CATSRAGGAYGYTF,TGTGCCACCAGCAGGGCAGGGGGCGCTTATGGCTACACCTTC,TRBJ1-2,TRBD1,NA,TRBV15
CASSPLGAANQPQHF,TGCGCCAGCAGCCCCCTTGGGGCGGCAAATCAGCCCCAGCATTTT,TRBJ1-5,NA,NA,TRBV5-1
CASIGPGGVTGELFF,TGTGCCAGTATTGGACCCGGGGGGGTCACCGGGGAGCTGTTTTTT,TRBJ2-2,TRBD2,NA,TRBV19
CAWRGLAEETQYF,TGTGCCTGGAGGGGACTAGCGGAAGAGACCCAGTACTTC,TRBJ2-5,TRBD2,NA,TRBV30
CASRFSGKSYEQYF,TGTGCCAGCAGGTTCAGCGGGAAGTCCTACGAGCAGTACTTC,TRBJ2-7,TRBD2,NA,TRBV7-2
CASSLSGRALTGELFF,TGCGCCAGCAGCTTAAGCGGGAGGGCCCTCACCGGGGAGCTGTTTTTT,TRBJ2-2,TRBD2,NA,TRBV5-1
CASSSDSSNQPQHF,TGTGCCAGCAGTTCAGACAGTAGCAATCAGCCCCAGCATTTT,TRBJ1-5,NA,NA,TRBV2
CASSADRGYTNTEAFF,TGCGCCAGCAGCGCGGACAGGGGGTATACGAACACTGAAGCTTTCTTT,TRBJ1-1,TRBD1,once,TRBV5-1
CASSPGGTKILNEQFF,TGTGCCAGCTCACCAGGGGGGACCAAGATATTGAATGAGCAGTTCTTC,TRBJ2-1,NA,once,TRBV18
CASSLGGMRQGYEQYF,TGTGCCAGCAGCTTGGGAGGGATGCGACAGGGCTACGAGCAGTACTTC,TRBJ2-7,TRBD1,NA,TRBV5-5
CATSDLPGQSPSEQYF,TGTGCCACCAGTGATTTGCCGGGACAGAGCCCCTCCGAGCAGTACTTC,TRBJ2-7,TRBD1,NA,TRBV24-1
CASRGTVGWETQYF,TGTGCCAGCAGGGGGACAGTAGGATGGGAGACCCAGTACTTC,TRBJ2-5,TRBD1,NA,TRBV2
CASSRGTGVSQETQYF,TGTGCCAGCAGCCGGGGGACAGGGGTCTCCCAAGAGACCCAGTACTTC,TRBJ2-5,TRBD1,NA,TRBV3-1/TRBV3-2
CASSASSGPYNEQFF,TGTGCCAGCAGCGCCTCTAGCGGTCCCTACAATGAGCAGTTCTTC,TRBJ2-1,TRBD2,NA,TRBV11-2
CASSLSPGNTGELFF,TGCGCCAGCAGCTTGAGCCCGGGAAACACCGGGGAGCTGTTTTTT,TRBJ2-2,NA,NA,TRBV5-1
CASSLRQGTSEAFF,TGTGCCAGCAGTTTGAGGCAGGGAACGAGTGAAGCTTTCTTT,TRBJ1-1,NA,NA,TRBV27
CASSLSGYQPQHF,TGTGCCAGCAGTTTAAGCGGGTATCAGCCCCAGCATTTT,TRBJ1-5,NA,NA,TRBV28
CAWSRDRSSYNSPLHF,TGTGCCTGGAGTAGGGACAGGAGCTCCTATAATTCACCCCTCCACTTT,TRBJ1-6,TRBD1,NA,TRBV30
CASSFAGAETQYF,TGTGCCAGCAGTTTTGCGGGAGCAGAGACCCAGTACTTC,TRBJ2-5,TRBD2,NA,TRBV6-2/TRBV6-3
CASSLYTGEGYEKLFF,TGTGCCAGTAGTCTCTACACAGGGGAAGGGTATGAAAAACTGTTTTTT,TRBJ1-4,TRBD1,NA,TRBV19
CASSLGDNTGGYTF,TGTGCCAGCAGCTTAGGGGACAATACTGGTGGCTACACCTTC,TRBJ1-2,NA,NA,TRBV7-2
CASSLEGSFRADTQYF,TGTGCCAGCAGCTTAGAAGGGAGTTTTAGGGCAGATACGCAGTATTTT,TRBJ2-3,NA,NA,TRBV7-2
CASSSPGAPGGTQYF,TGCGCCAGCAGCAGCCCCGGAGCCCCCGGGGGGACCCAGTACTTC,TRBJ2-5,NA,NA,TRBV4-1